One sample yielded the 5 T cell receptor beta chains listed below, sequenced in a study of cytomegalovirus exposure and HLA in healthy donors. 60 Vbeta and 13 Jbeta primers were used in PCR. TCRdb keeps only in-frame clones here, not all; method: immunoSEQ multiplex PCR. The sample lists more than 100,000 clones; roughly 66% were seen once. Sequencing was done on a sample of PBMCs. The source of these receptors is a woman between 50 and 59 years old in good health and CMV-seronegative.

The chain is built from TRBV28 and TRBJ2-3; D perhaps matches TRBD2 (6 bases). The germline CDR1 and CDR2 sequences are MDHEN and SYDVKM. Trimming shortened V by 10 bases and J by 5 bases, and 13 bases separated the two germline ends. The CDR3 runs 12 residues. CDR3 in amino acids: CATVGSEDTQYF. Written as DNA, the CDR3 is TGTGCCACTGTCGGGAGCGAAGATACGCAGTATTTT.

This clone was detected only a few times. J is TRBJ1-6 and V is TRBV6-4, with D unclear. This CDR3 region has 16 residues. The germline V and J ends were trimmed by 6 bases and 4 bases, with 16 bases remaining between them. CDR1 is MRHNA and CDR2 is SNTAGT in the germline V gene. This CDR3 is CASSAGGAGYNSPLHF. The CDR3 region has the DNA TGTGCCAGCAGCGCCGGTGGCGCAGGATATAATTCACCCCTCCACTTT.

V gene TRBV5-1 combines with J gene TRBJ2-5, with TRBD1 matching 8 bases. V was pared by 2 bases and J by 3 bases, with 3 bases of the junction left unmatched. This CDR3 is built from 14 residues. Germline loops: CDR1 SGHRS, CDR2 YFSETQ. The CDR3 region has the DNA TGCGCCAGCAGCTTTGGACAGGGAAAAGAGACCCAGTACTTC. Encoded protein: CASSFGQGKETQYF.

The chain combines TRBV4-3 with TRBJ2-1, with 9 bases matching TRBD2. The V gene's germline CDR1 is LGHNA and CDR2 YSLEER. The trim removed 0 bases at V and 2 bases at J, leaving 5 bases unmatched. This CDR3 has 17 residues. CDR3 residues: CASSQETAGGAYNEQFF. As DNA, the CDR3 is TGCGCCAGCAGCCAAGAGACTGCGGGAGGGGCCTACAATGAGCAGTTCTTC.

The rearrangement joins TRBV10-1 to TRBJ1-6, with D uncertain. Trimming left V 0 bases short and J 10 bases short, with 10 bases between. The CDR3 has 14 residues. Looked up from germline, CDR1 is WNHNN and CDR2 is SYGVQD (reference sequence). The CDR3 coding sequence is TGCGCCAGCAGTGAGTCTATCTCGGGATCACCCCTCCACTTT. Translating gives CASSESISGSPLHF.